The present entry profiles one T cell receptor (beta chain) with its context. Germline CDR1 is LGHDT and CDR2 is YNNKEL (reference sequence). The trim removed 3 bases at V and 4 bases at J, leaving 3 bases unmatched. The CDR3 is made up of 14 amino acids. These data originate in a study of blood T cell repertoires in COVID-19. Study as a whole: Collection of acute and convalescent COVID-19 samples took place in the United States, Italy and Spain. The cDNA or gDNA used as material had been derived from T cells, B-cell-depleted T cells, or PBMCs.

In the authors' methods: For nucleated cells, counts were estimated from reference gene primer amplification. The data were produced by immunoSEQ multiplex PCR, yet TCRdb's version contains in-frame clones alone and is incomplete. The V and J calls and the clone size are those of that table, but D and trimming were determined from the DNA. The table lists 80,000 to 100,000 clones, 90% to 95% of them singletons, with 4% to 5.5% in the top ten. The specimen sequenced was peripheral blood. The chain couples TRBV3-1 (or the pseudogene TRBV3-2) to TRBJ2-5, with 9 bases fitting TRBD2. This receptor was obtained from a human donor with active COVID-19. The donor label of this sample is uncertain. The CDR3 region has the DNA TGTGCCAGCAGCCAGGCACTAGCGGGAGAGACCCAGTACTTC. Translated: CASSQALAGETQYF.